These T cell receptor beta chains were read from a single sample in a study of lymphopenia after photon versus proton radiotherapy. The data were produced by immunoSEQ multiplex PCR, yet TCRdb's version contains in-frame clones alone and is incomplete. The sample has around 64,000 clones; around 90% are singletons. The material was peripheral blood, obtained from a patient treated with proton-based radiotherapy. The origin of the receptors is a man aged 80 or over with esophageal cancer. Each CDR3 is given with its conserved first and last residue. The D gene is left open where the match is weak. Clone size is not always given. Where it is, it says once, few, many or a class for expanded clones.

cdr3_aa cdr3_nt j_call d_call v_call clone_size
CASSYLGGGNTIYF TGTGCCAGCAGTTATCTCGGGGGGGGGAACACCATATATTTT TRBJ1-3 NA TRBV6-5 once
CASSRAPTEAFF TGTGCCAGCAGCCGAGCGCCCACTGAAGCTTTCTTT TRBJ1-1 NA TRBV7-9 NA
CASSPTLSGTQYF TGTGCCAGCAGCCCCACCCTCTCGGGGACCCAGTACTTC TRBJ2-5 NA TRBV5-8 few
CASSFQREGGVEQFF TGCGCCAGCAGCTTTCAGCGGGAAGGGGGTGTTGAGCAGTTCTTC TRBJ2-1 NA TRBV5-1 NA
CASSPQGGDTEAFF TGTGCCAGCAGTCCCCAAGGGGGCGACACTGAAGCTTTCTTT TRBJ1-1 TRBD1 TRBV27 NA
CASSPRDRTNSYEQYF TGTGCCAGCAGTCCCCGGGACAGAACCAACTCCTACGAGCAGTACTTC TRBJ2-7 TRBD1 TRBV6-6 NA
CASAERGQETQYF TGTGCTAGTGCCGAGAGGGGGCAGGAGACCCAGTACTTC TRBJ2-5 TRBD1 TRBV12-5 NA
CASSANRGPSEAFF TGCGCCAGCAGCGCTAACAGGGGGCCATCGGAAGCTTTCTTT TRBJ1-1 TRBD1 TRBV5-1 NA
CASSYPPSNEQFF TGTGCCAGCAGCTACCCCCCGAGCAATGAGCAGTTCTTC TRBJ2-1 NA TRBV5-4 NA
CASSFGRNTEAFF TGTGCCAGCAGCTTTGGGCGGAACACTGAAGCTTTCTTT TRBJ1-1 NA TRBV11-3 NA
CASSLVAYEQYF TGCGCCAGCAGCTTGGTAGCCTACGAGCAGTACTTC TRBJ2-7 NA TRBV5-1 NA
CASRSGSGNTIYF TGTGCCAGCAGATCTGGGTCTGGAAACACCATATATTTT TRBJ1-3 NA TRBV6-5 NA
CSVLGDSGANTGELFF TGCAGCGTTTTGGGGGATAGCGGGGCGAACACCGGGGAGCTGTTTTTT TRBJ2-2 TRBD2 TRBV29-1 once
CASSPRGTDTQYF TGTGCCAGCAGCCCTCGGGGCACCGATACGCAGTATTTT TRBJ2-3 NA TRBV7-2 NA
CASSEIGLGYTF TGTGCCAGCAGTGAAATAGGGTTAGGCTACACCTTC TRBJ1-2 NA TRBV6-1 once
CAWSRGQGLSEAFF TGTGCCTGGAGTCGGGGACAGGGTCTAAGCGAAGCTTTCTTT TRBJ1-1 TRBD1 TRBV30 NA
CASSTGREKLFF TGTGCCAGCAGCACGGGGCGTGAAAAACTGTTTTTT TRBJ1-4 NA TRBV27 NA
CASSHMLGTGGPNEQFF TGCGCCAGCAGCCACATGTTAGGGACAGGGGGCCCAAATGAGCAGTTCTTC TRBJ2-1 TRBD1 TRBV4-3 NA
CASSRTVKNTEAFF TGTGCCAGCAGTCGGACAGTTAAGAACACTGAAGCTTTCTTT TRBJ1-1 NA TRBV6-5 NA
CASRRQGQADTQYF TGCGCCAGCCGTCGACAGGGTCAGGCAGATACGCAGTATTTT TRBJ2-3 TRBD1 TRBV5-1 NA
CASSLEGSIGAFF TGCGCCAGCAGCTTGGAGGGCAGCATTGGAGCTTTCTTT TRBJ1-1 NA TRBV5-1 NA
CASSLFSGLADTQYF TGTGCCAGCAGCTTATTTTCGGGGCTTGCAGATACGCAGTATTTT TRBJ2-3 NA TRBV7-8 NA
CSVQGGQGASEQYF TGCAGCGTCCAAGGCGGACAGGGGGCTAGTGAGCAGTACTTC TRBJ2-7 TRBD1 TRBV29-1 once
CASSVTQTGVSAFF TGCGCCAGCAGTGTCACCCAAACAGGGGTGAGTGCTTTCTTT TRBJ1-1 TRBD1 TRBV10-1 NA
CAWSVGGRARNEQFF TGTGCCTGGAGTGTAGGAGGGAGGGCCCGTAATGAGCAGTTCTTC TRBJ2-1 TRBD2 TRBV30 NA
CASSLREGRETQYF TGTGCCAGCAGCTTACGGGAGGGCCGGGAGACCCAGTACTTC TRBJ2-5 TRBD2 TRBV5-5 NA
CASSLDRAYEQYF TGTGCCAGCAGCTTGGATAGGGCCTACGAGCAGTACTTC TRBJ2-7 NA TRBV5-6 NA
CASSPRTSVYEQYF TGTGCCAGCTCACCTAGGACTAGCGTCTACGAGCAGTACTTC TRBJ2-7 TRBD2 TRBV18 NA
CASRLEMNTEAFF TGTGCCAGCAGACTGGAGATGAACACTGAAGCTTTCTTT TRBJ1-1 NA TRBV7-9 NA
CASSYSTVEETQYF TGTGCCAGCAGTTACTCGACCGTAGAAGAGACCCAGTACTTC TRBJ2-5 NA TRBV6-5 NA
CASSLDRRPGGLEETQYF TGTGCCAGCAGCTTAGATAGGCGGCCAGGGGGCTTGGAAGAGACCCAGTACTTC TRBJ2-5 TRBD1 TRBV11-2 NA
CASSLGNSGGETQYF TGCGCCAGCAGCCTCGGTAATAGCGGAGGGGAGACCCAGTACTTC TRBJ2-5 NA TRBV5-1 NA
CASSYGGPDTQYF TGTGCCAGCAGTTACGGGGGGCCAGATACGCAGTATTTT TRBJ2-3 NA TRBV6-5 NA
CASSYVRNEKLFF TGTGCCAGCAGTTACGTGAGGAATGAAAAACTGTTTTTT TRBJ1-4 NA TRBV6-5 NA
CASSPLSGGETQYF TGTGCCAGCAGCCCACTCAGCGGGGGAGAGACCCAGTACTTC TRBJ2-5 TRBD2 TRBV4-2 NA
CASIGSGSSDTQYF TGCGCCAGCATAGGTAGCGGGAGCTCAGATACGCAGTATTTT TRBJ2-3 TRBD2 TRBV10-2 NA
CASSLITGVLYGYTF TGCGCCAGCAGCCTCATAACAGGGGTACTCTATGGCTACACCTTC TRBJ1-2 TRBD1 TRBV4-3 NA
CASSLRGAKELFF TGTGCCAGCAGTTTAAGAGGGGCGAAGGAGCTGTTTTTT TRBJ2-2 NA TRBV27 NA
CASSLVHGQGIEQYF TGTGCCAGCAGCTTAGTCCACGGACAGGGAATCGAGCAGTACTTC TRBJ2-7 TRBD1 TRBV7-2 NA
CASSPRGGGISGELVF TGCGCCAGCAGCCCCCGAGGGGGAGGAATTTCGGGGGAGCTGGTTTTT TRBJ2-2 NA TRBV4-3 NA
CASSQEEDGAISNQPQHF TGCGCCAGCAGCCAAGAGGAAGATGGGGCCATTAGCAATCAGCCCCAGCATTTT TRBJ1-5 NA TRBV4-1 NA
CASSESWPYEQYF TGCGCCAGCAGTGAGTCTTGGCCCTACGAGCAGTACTTC TRBJ2-7 NA TRBV10-2 NA